Sequencing of this TCR beta chain was carried out in a study of regulatory dendritic cells for organ transplantation. Profiling relied on immunoSEQ multiplex PCR, and the TCRdb table lists in-frame clones only, not all of them. This repertoire shows tens of thousands of clones, 74% found once; its top ten account for roughly 0.9%. The CDR3 length is 16 residues. V was clipped by 0 bases and J by 2 bases; unmatched bases: 4. Germline CDR1 is SGHDT and CDR2 is YYEEEE. This chain joins TRBV5-6 and TRBJ1-1, with TRBD1 identical over 10 bases. The clonotype originates from a human donor in good health. Source material: memory CD4+ T cells from blood. The subset is: CD45RO+ memory T cells. In DNA form, the CDR3 reads TGTGCCAGCAGCTTGGACGGGACAGGGGCTAACACTGAAGCTTTCTTT. Its translation is CASSLDGTGANTEAFF. The whole variable domain, remainder taken from reference TRBV5-6 and TRBJ1-1, is DAGVTQSPTHLIKTRGQQVTLRCSPKSGHDTVSWYQQALGQGPQFIFQYYEEEERQRGNFPDRFSGHQFPNYSSELNVNALLLGDSALYLCASSLDGTGANTEAFFGQGTRLTVV.